The 12 T cell receptor beta chains given below trace back to one sample, sequenced in a study of CXCR3-negative and CXCR3-positive naive CD8 T cells (dated by TCRdb to about 2019). For sequencing, a NextSeq 550 was employed. The Human TCR Profiling Kit (MiLaboratory) was used to make UMI-labeled 5' RACE TRB cDNA libraries. TCRdb reprocessed the reads, so every CDR3 protein sequence counts as one entry and DNA is not shown. The table held for this sample gives approximately 100,000 distinct CDR3 sequences. The ten top clones hold approximately 1.5% of the sample. Sequences were obtained from naive CXCR3- CD8+ T cells from blood. The cell subset or site label on this specimen signifies: CD45RO-CCR7+CD27+CD95- naive CD8+ T cells lacking CXCR3 (TNR3-). The receptor source for this set is a human donor in good health. Some clones in this sample may be carry-over from other donors' samples.

The V gene is TRBV19, the J gene TRBJ2-1; no DNA is available, so the TRBD2 call from TCRdb remains unchecked. CDR3 length: 13 amino acids. The germline V gene has CDR1 LNHDA and CDR2 SQIVND (reference sequence). CDR3: CASSGGAYNEQFF.

This sequence joins TRBV4-1 and TRBJ2-2; TCRdb indicates TRBD1, and absent DNA this call remains unverified. The CDR3 extends over 14 amino acids. Germline V gene lookup returns CDR1 MGHRA and CDR2 YSYEKL. The chain's CDR3 is CASSQEWGTGELFF.

The chain links TRBV6-2 or TRBV6-3 to TRBJ2-3; TCRdb lists TRBD2, though no DNA is available to test this call. This CDR3 region has 17 residues. Looked up from germline, CDR1 is MNHEY and CDR2 is SVGEGT. The CDR3 loop reads CASSPIGLADPSDTQYF.

The chain has TRBV7-9 and TRBJ1-2. Germline V CDR1 and CDR2: SEHNR, FQNEAQ (reference sequence). This CDR3 region has 15 residues. The CDR3 spells CASSLADHTNYGYTF.

This chain joins TRBV10-3 and TRBJ2-1; as DNA is missing, the TRBD2 call by TCRdb cannot be tested. The CDR3 is made up of 16 amino acids. Germline V gene lookup returns CDR1 ENHRY and CDR2 SYGVKD. This CDR3 is CAISESVAGGPVEQFF.

This sequence joins TRBV7-3 and TRBJ1-2; with no DNA, the TCRdb D assignment of TRBD1 cannot be verified. Germline V lookup: CDR1 SGHTA, CDR2 FQGTGA. The CDR3 covers 14 residues. CDR3 region: CASSSTGGDYGYTF. Based on the CDR3 plus reference TRBV7-3 and TRBJ1-2, the full variable domain is GAGVSQTPSNKVTEKGKYVELRCDPISGHTALYWYRQSLGQGPEFLIYFQGTGAADDSGLPNDRFFAVRPEGSVSTLKIQRTERGDSAVYLCASSSTGGDYGYTFGSGTRLTVV.

J is TRBJ2-7 and V is TRBV2; TCRdb designates TRBD1, a call that cannot be tested without DNA. This CDR3 region has 13 residues. Germline CDR1 and CDR2: SNHLY and FYNNEI. CDR3 region: CARRGQGVYEQYF. Using reference TRBV2 and TRBJ2-7 for the parts outside the CDR3, the full variable domain is EPEVTQTPSHQVTQMGQEVILRCVPISNHLYFYWYRQILGQKVEFLVSFYNNEISEKSEIFDDQFSVERPDGSNFTLKIRSTKLEDSAMYFCARRGQGVYEQYFGPGTRLTVT.

V usage is TRBV21-1 and J usage is TRBJ1-5; as DNA is missing, the TRBD1 call by TCRdb cannot be tested. TRBV21-1 is a pseudogene locus. The CDR3 is 16 amino acids. The CDR3 loop reads CASSKGGQGQNQPQHF.

V gene TRBV11-2 combines with J gene TRBJ2-7. This CDR3 has 12 amino acids. Germline V gene lookup returns CDR1 SGHAT and CDR2 FQNNGV. CDR3 in amino acids: CASSSSVHEQYF.

V and J are TRBV28 and TRBJ2-7; the TCRdb call, TRBD1, lacks DNA for checking. The V gene's germline CDR1 is MDHEN and CDR2 SYDVKM. The CDR3 runs to 14 residues. CDR3 loop: CASSYPGGTLEQYF.

The chain uses TRBV20-1 and TRBJ2-7; the D gene TCRdb calls, TRBD2, cannot be checked with no DNA. This CDR3 is built from 14 residues. CDR1 and CDR2 from the germline V gene are DFQATT and SNEGSKA (reference sequence). CDR3: CSARALAGTYEQYF.

The rearrangement joins TRBV20-1 to TRBJ2-1; TCRdb designates TRBD2, a call that cannot be tested without DNA. This CDR3 is 14 amino acids long. CDR1 DFQATT and CDR2 SNEGSKA come from the germline V gene (reference sequence). This CDR3 is CSARGRAAAREQFF.